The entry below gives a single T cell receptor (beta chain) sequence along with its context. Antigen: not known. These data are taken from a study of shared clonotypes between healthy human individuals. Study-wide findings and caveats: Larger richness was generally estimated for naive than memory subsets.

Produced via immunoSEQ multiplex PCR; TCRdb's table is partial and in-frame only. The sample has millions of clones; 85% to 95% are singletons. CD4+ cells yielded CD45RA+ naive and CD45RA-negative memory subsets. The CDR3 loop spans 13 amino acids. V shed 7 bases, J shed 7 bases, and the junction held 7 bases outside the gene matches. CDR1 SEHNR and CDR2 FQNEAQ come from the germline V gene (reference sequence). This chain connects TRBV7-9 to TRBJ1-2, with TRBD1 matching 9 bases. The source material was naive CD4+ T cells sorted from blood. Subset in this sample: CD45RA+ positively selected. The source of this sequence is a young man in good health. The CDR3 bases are TGTGCCAGCAACCGACAGGGGGTGGGTGGCTACACCTTC. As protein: CASNRQGVGGYTF.